A selection of T cell receptor beta chains follows, all from one sample in a study of shared clonotypes between healthy human individuals. Sequenced by immunoSEQ multiplex PCR; TCRdb stores in-frame clones only, minus some. The sample lists about 2,200,000 clones; under 95% were seen once. Sequencing was done on a sample of naive CD8+ T cells from PBMCs. These receptors all come from a man between 18 and 35 years old in good health. Some clones in this sample may be carry-over from other donors' samples. Both conserved end residues are trimmed from each CDR3. The D gene is left open where the match is weak. The listing skips clone size in some rows; elsewhere it reads once, few, many or a size class.

TRBV7-2	TRBJ2-7	TRBD2	-	ASSLGRGTSGSYEQY
TRBV28	TRBJ2-7	-	-	ASSLLQENGEQY
TRBV7-9	TRBJ2-7	TRBD2	-	ASSLEASGGYEQY
TRBV4-1	-	-	-	ASSQVEPSDEQY
TRBV28	TRBJ1-1	-	-	ASGKIQDSLNTEAF
TRBV7-2	TRBJ1-5	-	-	ASSLGRNQPQH
TRBV18	TRBJ2-1	-	-	ASSPGVPRTGWDTDEQF
TRBV14	TRBJ2-7	-	-	ASSHRSYEQY
TRBV27	TRBJ2-3	TRBD2	-	ASSTGTTSTDTQY
TRBV14	TRBJ2-1	-	-	ASSQRSSYNEQF
TRBV2	TRBJ1-1	-	once	ARTDAMNTEAF
TRBV7-9	TRBJ2-7	-	-	ASSLPDLYEQY
TRBV19	TRBJ1-5	-	-	ASSISHYQPQH
TRBV28	TRBJ2-7	-	-	ASSIPRRSYEQY
TRBV5-4	TRBJ1-1	-	-	ASSLGKGGTEAF
TRBV7-3	TRBJ2-5	-	-	ASSLIRRGHGETQY
TRBV10-2	TRBJ2-7	TRBD1	-	ASNQGVFYEQY
TRBV7-9	TRBJ2-2	TRBD2	-	ASSLGTSGRARTGELF
TRBV7-9	TRBJ1-2	-	-	ASTTSPGPGNYGYT
TRBV15	TRBJ1-5	-	-	ATGGNQPQH
TRBV27	TRBJ1-5	-	-	ASSATGTRNQPQH
TRBV27	TRBJ1-5	-	-	ASSPRAPQPQH
TRBV7-8	TRBJ2-7	TRBD2	-	ASSLYGLASSYEQY
TRBV6-6	TRBJ2-7	TRBD1	-	ASRNRGLNYEQY
TRBV28	TRBJ2-2	-	-	ASSLSFAGELF
TRBV28	TRBJ2-5	TRBD2	-	ASSILAGGTQETQY
TRBV7-9	TRBJ2-7	TRBD2	-	ASRITTSAGVVNEQY